This record concerns one T cell receptor (beta chain) sequence. The sample originates from a study of blood T cell repertoires in COVID-19. The CDR3 covers 13 residues. Per germline, CDR1 SGHAT and CDR2 FQNNGV. V shed 1 base, J shed 6 bases, and the junction held 2 bases outside the gene matches. The data were produced by immunoSEQ multiplex PCR, yet TCRdb's version contains in-frame clones alone and is incomplete. Counted here are about 250,000 clones, more than 75% occurring once; the ten biggest clones make up 1.5% to 2%. The sample comprised PBMCs or T cells enriched from blood (not recorded which). This sequence originates from a woman in her forties or fifties who had recovered from COVID-19. The chain has TRBV11-2 and TRBJ2-7; 8 nucleotides match TRBD2. The CDR3 loop reads CASSLGGLVEQYF. The CDR3 nucleotides read TGTGCCAGCAGCTTAGGGGGACTAGTCGAGCAGTACTTC.